These T cell receptor beta chains were read from a single sample in a study of T cell responses to AZD1222 COVID-19 vaccine. The table came from immunoSEQ multiplex PCR; TCRdb's copy has only in-frame clones and leaves some out. This table holds 100,000 to 150,000 clones, 85% to 90% found once. The sequencing used peripheral blood, collected on day 0 of AZD1222 vaccination. Receptors originate from an adult in good health. CDR3s include the opening cysteine and the closing phenylalanine or tryptophan. Size is stated for part of the rows, as once, few or many counts, or as a class when the clone is expanded.

>TRBV9|TRBJ1-5|NA
CASSPGGFNQPQHF
>TRBV6-5|TRBJ1-6|few
CVPGGGSPLHF
>TRBV24-1|TRBJ1-3|NA
CATSETGAGNTIYF
>TRBV28|TRBJ2-7|NA
CASSLGQGAGWLSYEQYF
>TRBV30|TRBJ1-1|NA
CAWSAPGQGITEAFF
>TRBV30|TRBJ1-2|NA
CAWTPDRVGGYTF
>TRBV7-2|TRBJ2-5|NA
CASSPQGAKETQYF
>TRBV11-2|TRBJ1-5|NA
CASSPGTYNINQPQHF
>TRBV24-1|TRBJ2-7|NA
CATSDGPTTGYEQYF
>TRBV7-2|TRBJ1-5|NA
CASSLEVTGSRHF
>TRBV18|TRBJ1-2|NA
CASSPGLIGANYGYTF
>TRBV7-2|TRBJ1-5|few
CASSPRFRESFNQPQHF
>TRBV7-2|TRBJ1-2|NA
CASSLSTGIYGYTF
>TRBV9|TRBJ2-3|once
CASSRDSMTDTQYF
>TRBV5-5|TRBJ2-2|NA
CASSLWDSTGSGELFF
>TRBV11-3|TRBJ2-1|NA
CASSPYVSLAGSQEDEQFF
>TRBV7-2|TRBJ2-2|NA
CASSLVGGFTGELFF
>TRBV5-8|TRBJ2-7|once
CASSLERGIHDEQYF
>TRBV4-3|TRBJ2-3|once
CASSQDPTSGVTSTDTQYF
>TRBV5-4|TRBJ2-7|NA
CASSLDVGAYEQYF
>TRBV28|TRBJ1-4|NA
CASNPPGTGQKLFF
>TRBV3-1/TRBV3-2|TRBJ1-1|NA
CASSHSDRANTEAFF